The clone carrying this TCR beta chain was recorded a few times. Its antigen is still unknown. TCRdb analysed the reads with MiXCR anew, one entry per CDR3 protein. The table has around 800,000 distinct CDR3 sequences, around a third seen once. This record belongs to a study of T cell repertoires in cytomegalovirus infection. Across the whole study: Recently identified HLA-C-restricted CMV epitopes were among the peptides used. Shared public TCR beta signatures pointed to both CMV infection and a matching HLA type.

Findings and limits, study-wide: Identification of carriers of CMV plus the relevant HLA was performed using cumulative public TCR beta family frequency.

This sample comprised cultured CD8+ T cells from PBMCs, obtained from culture after CMV antigen stimulation. This clonotype was obtained from a human donor in good health (CMV status not recorded). Some clones in this sample may be carry-over from other donors' samples.

The CDR3 protein is CATTDPAGSQYF. The CDR3 bases are TGTGCCACCACGGACCCCGCTGGGTCCCAGTACTTC. The V and J genes are TRBV12-3 or TRBV12-4 and TRBJ2-5; D unresolved. The CDR3 has 12 amino acids. V was cut by 10 bases and J by 9 bases, with 18 bases left in between.